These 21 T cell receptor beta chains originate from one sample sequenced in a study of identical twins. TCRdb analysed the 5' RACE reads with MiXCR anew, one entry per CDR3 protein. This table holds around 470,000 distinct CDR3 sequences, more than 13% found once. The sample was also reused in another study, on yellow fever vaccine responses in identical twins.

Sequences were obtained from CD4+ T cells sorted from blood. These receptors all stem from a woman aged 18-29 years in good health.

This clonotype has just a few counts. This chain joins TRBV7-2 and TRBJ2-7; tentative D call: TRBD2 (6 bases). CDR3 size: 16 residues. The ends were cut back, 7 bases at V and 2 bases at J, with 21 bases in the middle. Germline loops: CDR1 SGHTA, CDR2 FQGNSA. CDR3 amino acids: CASILSGGTGAYEQYF. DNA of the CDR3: TGTGCCAGCATATTGAGTGGGGGGACTGGGGCCTACGAGCAGTACTTC.

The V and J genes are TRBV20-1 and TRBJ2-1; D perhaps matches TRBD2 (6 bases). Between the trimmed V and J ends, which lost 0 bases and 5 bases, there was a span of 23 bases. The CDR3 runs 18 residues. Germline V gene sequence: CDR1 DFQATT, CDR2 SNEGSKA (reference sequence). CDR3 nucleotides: TGCAGTGCTAGAGACCCTCCGCCTCCTAGCGTTTCGGACAATGAGCAGTTCTTC. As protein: CSARDPPPPSVSDNEQFF.

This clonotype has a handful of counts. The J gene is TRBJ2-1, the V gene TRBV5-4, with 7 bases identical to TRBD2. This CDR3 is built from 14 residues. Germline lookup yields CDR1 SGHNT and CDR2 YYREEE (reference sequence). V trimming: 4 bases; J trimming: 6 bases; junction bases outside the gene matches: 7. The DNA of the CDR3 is TGTGCCAGCAGCCGTCCCGGGACTACCAATGAGCAGTTCTTC. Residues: CASSRPGTTNEQFF.

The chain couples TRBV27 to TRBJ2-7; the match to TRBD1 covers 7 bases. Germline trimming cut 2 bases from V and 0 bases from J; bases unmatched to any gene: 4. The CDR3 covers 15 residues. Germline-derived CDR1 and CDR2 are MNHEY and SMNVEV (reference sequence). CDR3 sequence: CASSLQTGSSYEQYF. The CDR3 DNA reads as TGTGCCAGCAGTTTACAGACAGGGAGCTCCTACGAGCAGTACTTC.

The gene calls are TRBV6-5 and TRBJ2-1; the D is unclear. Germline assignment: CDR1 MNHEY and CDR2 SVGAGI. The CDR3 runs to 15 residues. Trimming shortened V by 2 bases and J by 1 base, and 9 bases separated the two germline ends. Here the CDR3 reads CASSYKGRSYNEQFF. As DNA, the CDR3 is TGTGCCAGCAGTTACAAGGGTAGATCCTACAATGAGCAGTTCTTC.

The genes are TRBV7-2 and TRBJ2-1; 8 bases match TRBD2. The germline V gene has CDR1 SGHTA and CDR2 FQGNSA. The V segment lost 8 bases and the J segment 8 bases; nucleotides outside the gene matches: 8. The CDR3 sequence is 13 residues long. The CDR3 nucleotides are TGTGCCAGCGCTAGCGGGCTGGGGGATGAGCAGTTCTTC. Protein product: CASASGLGDEQFF.

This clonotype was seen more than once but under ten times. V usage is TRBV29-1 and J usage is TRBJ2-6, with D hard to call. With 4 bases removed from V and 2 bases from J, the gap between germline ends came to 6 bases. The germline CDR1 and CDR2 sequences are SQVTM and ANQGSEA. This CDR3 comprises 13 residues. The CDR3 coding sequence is TGCAGCGTTGTATCGGCTGGGGCCAACGTCCTGACTTTC. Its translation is CSVVSAGANVLTF.

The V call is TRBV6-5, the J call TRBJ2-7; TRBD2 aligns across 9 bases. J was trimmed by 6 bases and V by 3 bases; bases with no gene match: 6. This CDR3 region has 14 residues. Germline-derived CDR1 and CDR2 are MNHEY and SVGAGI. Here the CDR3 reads CASSYGAGGPEQYF. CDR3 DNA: TGTGCCAGCAGTTATGGGGCGGGGGGGCCCGAGCAGTACTTC.

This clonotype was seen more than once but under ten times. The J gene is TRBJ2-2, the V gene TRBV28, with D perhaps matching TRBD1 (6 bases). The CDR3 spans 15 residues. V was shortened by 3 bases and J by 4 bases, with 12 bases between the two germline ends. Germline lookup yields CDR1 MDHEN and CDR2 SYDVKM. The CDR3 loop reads CASSFGRGVTGELFF. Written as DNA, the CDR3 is TGTGCCAGCAGTTTCGGCAGGGGAGTCACCGGGGAGCTGTTTTTT.

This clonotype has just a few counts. In DNA, the CDR3 is TGCAGCGTTGAGGCAGGGACCGGCTACACCTTC. It codes for CSVEAGTGYTF. The J gene is TRBJ1-2, the V gene TRBV29-1; TRBD1 is a possible D gene (5 bases). Looked up from germline, CDR1 is SQVTM and CDR2 is ANQGSEA. This CDR3 contains 11 residues. The V and J ends lost 3 bases and 8 bases respectively, with 10 bases between them. Full variable domain (rest looked up from reference TRBV29-1 and TRBJ1-2): SAVISQKPSRDICQRGTSLTIQCQVDSQVTMMFWYRQQPGQSLTLIATANQGSEATYESGFVIDKFPISRPNLTFSTLTVSNMSPEDSSIYLCSVEAGTGYTFGSGTRLTVV.

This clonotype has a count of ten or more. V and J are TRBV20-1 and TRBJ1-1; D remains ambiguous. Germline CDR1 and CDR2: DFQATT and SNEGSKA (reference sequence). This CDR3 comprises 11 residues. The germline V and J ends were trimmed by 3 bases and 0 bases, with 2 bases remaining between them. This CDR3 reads CSASLNTEAFF. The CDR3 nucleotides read TGCAGTGCTAGTCTGAACACTGAAGCTTTCTTT.

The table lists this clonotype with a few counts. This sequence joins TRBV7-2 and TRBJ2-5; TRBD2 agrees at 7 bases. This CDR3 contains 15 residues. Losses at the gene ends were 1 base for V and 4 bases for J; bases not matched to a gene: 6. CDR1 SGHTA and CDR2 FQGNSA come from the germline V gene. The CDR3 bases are TGTGCCAGCAGCTTAGACCGGACTAGTACAGAGACCCAGTACTTC. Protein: CASSLDRTSTETQYF.

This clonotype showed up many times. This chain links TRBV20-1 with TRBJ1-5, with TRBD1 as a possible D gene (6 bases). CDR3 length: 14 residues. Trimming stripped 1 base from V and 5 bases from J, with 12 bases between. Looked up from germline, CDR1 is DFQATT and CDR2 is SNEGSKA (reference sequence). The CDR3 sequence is CSARGGHRDQPQHF. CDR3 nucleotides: TGCAGTGCTAGAGGTGGCCACAGGGATCAGCCCCAGCATTTT.

The CDR3 here is CASSLIPPGSSAYEQYF. The CDR3 DNA sequence: TGTGCCAGCAGCTTAATTCCGCCAGGAAGCAGTGCCTACGAGCAGTACTTC. This chain uses TRBV7-2 with TRBJ2-7; D uncertain. The V end lost 2 bases, the J end lost 2 bases, and 19 bases lay between the germline ends. In germline, CDR1 is SGHTA, CDR2 FQGNSA. The CDR3 has 17 amino acids.

For the CDR3, the DNA is TGTGCCAGCAGCGACGCAGAGGGACAGGTTAGCTCCTACGAGCAGTACTTC. This sequence encodes CASSDAEGQVSSYEQYF. The V gene is TRBV9, the J gene TRBJ2-7, with 8 bases that match TRBD1. The ends lost 3 bases at V and 0 bases at J; junction bases unmatched: 11. Germline V gene sequence: CDR1 SGDLS, CDR2 YYNGEE. This CDR3 has 17 residues. The full variable domain, completed using reference TRBV9 and TRBJ2-7, is DSGVTQTPKHLITATGQRVTLRCSPRSGDLSVYWYQQSLDQGLQFLIQYYNGEERAKGNILERFSAQQFPDLHSELNLSSLELGDSALYFCASSDAEGQVSSYEQYFGPGTRLTVT.

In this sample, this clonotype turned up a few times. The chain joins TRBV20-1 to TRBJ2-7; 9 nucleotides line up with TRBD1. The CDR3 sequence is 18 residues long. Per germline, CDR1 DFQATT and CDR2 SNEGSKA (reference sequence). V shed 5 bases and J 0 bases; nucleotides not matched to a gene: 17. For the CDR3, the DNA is TGCAGTGCTCCCCCGGGACAGGGTCCCGGTAGAAGCTCCTACGAGCAGTACTTC. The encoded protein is CSAPPGQGPGRSSYEQYF.

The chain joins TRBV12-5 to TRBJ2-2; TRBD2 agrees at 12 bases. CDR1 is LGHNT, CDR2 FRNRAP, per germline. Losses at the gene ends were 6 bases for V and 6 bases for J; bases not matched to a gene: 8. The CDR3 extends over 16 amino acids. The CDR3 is CASGGGLAGPSGELFF. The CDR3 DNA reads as TGTGCTAGTGGAGGAGGACTAGCGGGACCCTCCGGGGAGCTGTTTTTT.

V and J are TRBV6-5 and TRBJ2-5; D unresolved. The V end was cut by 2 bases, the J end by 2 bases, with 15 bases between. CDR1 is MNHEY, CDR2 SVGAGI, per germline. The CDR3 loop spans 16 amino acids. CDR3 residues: CASSYGHSSGQETQYF. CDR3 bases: TGTGCCAGCAGTTACGGTCATTCATCGGGTCAAGAGACCCAGTACTTC.

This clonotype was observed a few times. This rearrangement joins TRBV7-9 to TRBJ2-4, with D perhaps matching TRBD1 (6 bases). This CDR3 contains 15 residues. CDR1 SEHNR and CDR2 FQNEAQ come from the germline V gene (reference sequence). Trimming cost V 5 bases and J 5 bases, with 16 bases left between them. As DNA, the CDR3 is TGTGCCAGCAGCATAGTTCAGGGGAAGCAAAACATTCAGTACTTC. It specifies CASSIVQGKQNIQYF.

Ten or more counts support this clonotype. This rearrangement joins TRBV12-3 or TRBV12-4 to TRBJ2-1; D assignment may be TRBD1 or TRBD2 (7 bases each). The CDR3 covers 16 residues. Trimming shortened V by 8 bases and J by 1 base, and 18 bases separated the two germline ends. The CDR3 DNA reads TGTGCCAGCGACAGGGTCCGCGGGAGTTCCTACAATGAGCAGTTCTTC. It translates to CASDRVRGSSYNEQFF.

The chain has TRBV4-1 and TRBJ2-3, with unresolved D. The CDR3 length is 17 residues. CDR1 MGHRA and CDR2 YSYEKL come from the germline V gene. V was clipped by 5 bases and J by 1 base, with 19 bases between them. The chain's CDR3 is CASSERPTRGGTDTQYF. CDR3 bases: TGCGCCAGCAGCGAGCGCCCTACGCGAGGAGGCACAGATACGCAGTATTTT.